The sequence of this TCR beta chain was determined in a study of T cell responses to AZD1222 COVID-19 vaccine. Study-wide results and caveats: Among the donors, most were white British and more were female, and clonal diversity was possibly underestimated.

This CDR3 is 15 amino acids long. Between the trimmed V and J ends, which lost 5 bases and 2 bases, there was a span of 13 bases. CDR1 and CDR2 from the germline V gene are MNHEY and SMNVEV (reference sequence). Profiled with immunoSEQ multiplex PCR; TCRdb holds only in-frame clones, not every one. The table records around 110,000 clones, roughly nine tenths of them present only once. About this clone itself: Its antigen is undetermined.

This sample comprised peripheral blood, obtained on day 0 of AZD1222 vaccination. The clonotype originates from an adult in good health. V gene TRBV27 combines with J gene TRBJ2-1; D ambiguous. The chain's CDR3 is CASSRAGGAYNEQFF. CDR3 coding DNA: TGTGCCAGCAGTCGGGCTGGCGGAGCCTACAATGAGCAGTTCTTC.